This T cell receptor (beta chain) was profiled in a study of T cells after yellow fever vaccination. General study findings and limits: Repertoires sorted by FACS could include abundant clonotypes that are contaminants from the bulk population.

Remarks on this clonotype: Its antigen remains unknown.

V lost 3 bases, J lost 6 bases, and 5 bases lay in between. Germline values: CDR1 GTSNPN, CDR2 SVGIG (reference sequence). This CDR3 comprises 10 residues. The TCR cDNA carried a universal primer site and UMIs from 5'RACE template switching. Using its own MiXCR run on the 5' RACE reads, TCRdb lists one record per CDR3 protein. The sample lists more than 300,000 distinct CDR3 sequences, roughly 7% occurring once. The gene calls are TRBV30 and TRBJ1-1; D gene unclear. The receptor comes from a man between 18 and 35 years old who received the YFV17D yellow fever vaccine. The sequenced sample was PBMCs, obtained about 49 days after the first yellow fever vaccination. CDR3 DNA sequence: TGTGCCTGGAGATTTGCTGAAGCTTTCTTT. Its translation is CAWRFAEAFF. The variable domain in full, completed from reference TRBV30 and TRBJ1-1, reads SQTIHQWPATLVQPVGSPLSLECTVEGTSNPNLYWYRQAAGRGLQLLFYSVGIGQISSEVPQNLSASRPQDRQFILSSKKLLLSDSGFYLCAWRFAEAFFGQGTRLTVV.